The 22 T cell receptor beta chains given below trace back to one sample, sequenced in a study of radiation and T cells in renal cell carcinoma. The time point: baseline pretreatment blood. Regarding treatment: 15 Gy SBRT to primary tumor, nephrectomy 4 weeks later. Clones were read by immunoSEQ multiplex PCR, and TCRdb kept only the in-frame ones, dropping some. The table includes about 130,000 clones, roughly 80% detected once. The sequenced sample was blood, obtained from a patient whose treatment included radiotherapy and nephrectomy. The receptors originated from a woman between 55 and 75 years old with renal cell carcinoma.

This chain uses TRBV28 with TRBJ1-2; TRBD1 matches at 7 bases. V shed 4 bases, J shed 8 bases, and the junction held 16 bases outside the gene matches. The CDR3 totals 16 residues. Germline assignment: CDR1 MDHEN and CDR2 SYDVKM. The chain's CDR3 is CASSSSAETGSWGYTF. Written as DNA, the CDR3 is TGTGCCAGCAGTTCCTCGGCTGAGACAGGGTCCTGGGGCTACACCTTC.

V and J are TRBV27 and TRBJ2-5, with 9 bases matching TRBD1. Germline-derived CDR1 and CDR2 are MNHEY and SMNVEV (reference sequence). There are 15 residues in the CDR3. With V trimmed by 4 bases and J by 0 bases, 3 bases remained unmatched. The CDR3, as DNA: TGTGCCAGCAGTTCACGGACAGGGGACCAAGAGACCCAGTACTTC. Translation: CASSSRTGDQETQYF.

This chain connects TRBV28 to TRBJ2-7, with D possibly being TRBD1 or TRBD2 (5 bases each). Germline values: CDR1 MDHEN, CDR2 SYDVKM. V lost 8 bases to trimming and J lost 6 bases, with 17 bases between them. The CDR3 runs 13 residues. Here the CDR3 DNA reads TGTGCCAGCTTAGGACTCCTTGGGGCCGAGCAGTACTTC. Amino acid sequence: CASLGLLGAEQYF.

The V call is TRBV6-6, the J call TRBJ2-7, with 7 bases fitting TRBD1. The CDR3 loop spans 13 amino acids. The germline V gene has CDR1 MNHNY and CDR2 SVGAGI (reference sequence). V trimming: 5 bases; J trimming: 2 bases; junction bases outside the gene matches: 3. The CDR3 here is CASSPGTAYEQYF. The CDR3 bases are TGTGCCAGCAGTCCCGGGACAGCCTACGAGCAGTACTTC.

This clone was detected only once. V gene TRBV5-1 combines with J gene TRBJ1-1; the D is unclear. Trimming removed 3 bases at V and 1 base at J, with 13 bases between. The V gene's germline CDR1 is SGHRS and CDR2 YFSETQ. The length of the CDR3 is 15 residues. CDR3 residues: CASSSGPRPNTEAFF. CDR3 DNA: TGCGCCAGCAGCTCCGGTCCTAGGCCGAACACTGAAGCTTTCTTT.

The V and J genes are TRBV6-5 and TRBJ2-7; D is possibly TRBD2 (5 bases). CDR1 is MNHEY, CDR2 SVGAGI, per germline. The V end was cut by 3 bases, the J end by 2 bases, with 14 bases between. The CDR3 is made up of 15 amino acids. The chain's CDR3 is CASSYQLGATYEQYF. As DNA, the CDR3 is TGTGCCAGCAGTTATCAGTTGGGAGCGACCTACGAGCAGTACTTC.

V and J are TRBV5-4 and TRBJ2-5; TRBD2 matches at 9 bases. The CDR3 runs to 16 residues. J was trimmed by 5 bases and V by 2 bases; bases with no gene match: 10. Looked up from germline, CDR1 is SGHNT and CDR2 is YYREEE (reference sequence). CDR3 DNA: TGTGCCAGCAGCTTCCCTAGCGGGAACCACGAGGAGACCCAGTACTTC. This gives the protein CASSFPSGNHEETQYF.

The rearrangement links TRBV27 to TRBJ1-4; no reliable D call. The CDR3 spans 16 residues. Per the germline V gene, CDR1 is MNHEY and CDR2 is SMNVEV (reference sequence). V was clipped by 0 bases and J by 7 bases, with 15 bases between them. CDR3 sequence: CASSLSVWQSPEKLFF. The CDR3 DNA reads TGTGCCAGCAGTTTATCGGTTTGGCAGTCTCCTGAAAAACTGTTTTTT.

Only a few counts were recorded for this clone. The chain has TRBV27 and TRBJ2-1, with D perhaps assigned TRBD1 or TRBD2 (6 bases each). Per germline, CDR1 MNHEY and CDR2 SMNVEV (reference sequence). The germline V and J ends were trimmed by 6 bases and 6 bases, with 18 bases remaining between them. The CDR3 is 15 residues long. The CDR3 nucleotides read TGTGCCAGCAGGTCAAGGGGGACGGGGGTCAATGAGCAGTTCTTC. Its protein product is CASRSRGTGVNEQFF.

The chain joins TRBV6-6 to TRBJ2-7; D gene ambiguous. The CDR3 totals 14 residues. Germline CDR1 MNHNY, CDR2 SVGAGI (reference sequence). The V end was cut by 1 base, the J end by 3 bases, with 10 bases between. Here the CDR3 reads CASSYLPDFYEQYF. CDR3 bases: TGTGCCAGCAGTTACTTGCCGGATTTCTACGAGCAGTACTTC.

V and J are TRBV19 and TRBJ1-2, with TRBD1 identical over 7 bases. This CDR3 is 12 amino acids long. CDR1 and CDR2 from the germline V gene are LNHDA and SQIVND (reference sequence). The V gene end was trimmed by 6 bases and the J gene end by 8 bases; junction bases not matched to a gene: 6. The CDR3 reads CASRGTVEGYTF. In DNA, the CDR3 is TGTGCCAGTAGAGGGACAGTAGAGGGCTACACCTTC.

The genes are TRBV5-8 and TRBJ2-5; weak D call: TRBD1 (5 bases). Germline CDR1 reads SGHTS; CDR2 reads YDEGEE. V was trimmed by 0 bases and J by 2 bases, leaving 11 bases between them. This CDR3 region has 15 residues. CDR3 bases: TGTGCCAGCAGCTTGGAGGGGAATGGACAAGAGACCCAGTACTTC. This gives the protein CASSLEGNGQETQYF.

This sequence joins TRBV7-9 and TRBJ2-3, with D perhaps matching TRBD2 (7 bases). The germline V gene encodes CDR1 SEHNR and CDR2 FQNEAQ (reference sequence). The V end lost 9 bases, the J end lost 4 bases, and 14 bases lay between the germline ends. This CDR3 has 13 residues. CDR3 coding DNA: TGTGCCAGTAAGGGGGGGCAAGCAGATACGCAGTATTTT. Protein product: CASKGGQADTQYF.

The CDR3 DNA sequence: TGTGCCAGCAGTGAGGGAGCCTCCGAGGGAGATACGCAGTATTTT. Translating it yields CASSEGASEGDTQYF. This chain joins TRBV2 and TRBJ2-3, with D possibly being TRBD2 (5 bases). CDR1 SNHLY and CDR2 FYNNEI come from the germline V gene. The CDR3 has 15 residues. Trimming pared 3 bases from V and 5 bases from J, leaving 15 bases between.

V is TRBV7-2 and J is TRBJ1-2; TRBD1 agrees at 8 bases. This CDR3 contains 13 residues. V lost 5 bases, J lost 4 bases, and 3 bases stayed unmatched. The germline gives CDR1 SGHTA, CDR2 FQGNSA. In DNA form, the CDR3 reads TGTGCCAGCAGCCCCGACAGGGGCTATGGCTACACCTTC. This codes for CASSPDRGYGYTF.

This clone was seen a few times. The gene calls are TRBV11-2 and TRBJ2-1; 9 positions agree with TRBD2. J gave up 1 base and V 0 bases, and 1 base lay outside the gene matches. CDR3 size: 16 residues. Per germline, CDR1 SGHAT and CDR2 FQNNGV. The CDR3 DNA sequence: TGTGCCAGCAGCTTAGAGAGCGGGGGGTCCTACAATGAGCAGTTCTTC. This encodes CASSLESGGSYNEQFF.

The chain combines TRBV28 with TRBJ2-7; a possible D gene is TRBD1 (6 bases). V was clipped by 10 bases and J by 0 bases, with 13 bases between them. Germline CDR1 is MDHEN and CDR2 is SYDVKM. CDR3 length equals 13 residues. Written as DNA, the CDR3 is TGTGCCACCAACGGCAGGGGCTCCTACGAGCAGTACTTC. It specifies CATNGRGSYEQYF.

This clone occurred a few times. Here the CDR3 DNA reads TGTGCCAGTAGTATAGACCGGCGATCTATGAGCAATCAGCCCCAGCATTTT. Translating it yields CASSIDRRSMSNQPQHF. The V and J genes are TRBV19 and TRBJ1-5, with unresolved D. Germline CDR1 and CDR2: LNHDA and SQIVND (reference sequence). With 0 bases removed from V and 1 base from J, the gap between germline ends came to 13 bases. The CDR3 length is 17 residues.

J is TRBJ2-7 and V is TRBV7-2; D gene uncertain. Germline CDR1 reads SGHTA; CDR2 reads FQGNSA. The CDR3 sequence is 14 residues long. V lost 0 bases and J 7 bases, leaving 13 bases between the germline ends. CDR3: CASSLATVLLEQYF. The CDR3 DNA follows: TGTGCCAGCAGCTTAGCGACTGTCTTGCTAGAGCAGTACTTC.

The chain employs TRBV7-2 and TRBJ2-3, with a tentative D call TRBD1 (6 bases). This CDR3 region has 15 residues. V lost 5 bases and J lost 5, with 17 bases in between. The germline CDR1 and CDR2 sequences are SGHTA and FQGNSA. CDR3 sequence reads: CASSRGRGSGDTQYF. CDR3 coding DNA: TGTGCCAGCAGCCGCGGTAGGGGGTCTGGAGATACGCAGTATTTT.

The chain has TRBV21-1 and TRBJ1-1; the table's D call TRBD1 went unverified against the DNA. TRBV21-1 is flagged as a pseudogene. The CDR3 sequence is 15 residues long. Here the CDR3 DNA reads TGTGCCAGCAGCAGCGGGGACAGGGGGCGAACTGAAGCTTTCTTT. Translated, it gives CASSSGDRGRTEAFF.

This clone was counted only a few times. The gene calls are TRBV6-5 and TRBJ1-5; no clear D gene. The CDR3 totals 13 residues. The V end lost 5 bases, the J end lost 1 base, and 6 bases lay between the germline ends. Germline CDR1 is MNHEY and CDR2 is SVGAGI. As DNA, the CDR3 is TGTGCCAGCAGTGAACACAGCAATCAGCCCCAGCATTTT. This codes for CASSEHSNQPQHF.